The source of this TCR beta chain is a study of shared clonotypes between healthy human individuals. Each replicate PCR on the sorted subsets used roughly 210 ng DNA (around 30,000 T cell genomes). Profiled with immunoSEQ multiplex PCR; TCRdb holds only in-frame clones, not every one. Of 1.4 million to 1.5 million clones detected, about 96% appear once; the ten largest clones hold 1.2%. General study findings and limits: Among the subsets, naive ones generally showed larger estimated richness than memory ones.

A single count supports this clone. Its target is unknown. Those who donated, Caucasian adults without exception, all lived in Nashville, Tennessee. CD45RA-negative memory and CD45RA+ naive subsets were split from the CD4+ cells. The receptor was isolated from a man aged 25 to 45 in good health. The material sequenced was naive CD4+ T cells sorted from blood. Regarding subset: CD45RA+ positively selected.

The CDR3 nucleotides are TGTGCCAGCAGCTTAGTACCCAGCACAGATACGCAGTATTTT. Amino acid sequence: CASSLVPSTDTQYF. The chain has TRBV7-8 and TRBJ2-3, with D unclear. Germline CDR1 SGHVS, CDR2 FQNEAQ. The CDR3 has 14 residues. V shed 1 base and J shed 0 bases, with 5 bases lying between them.